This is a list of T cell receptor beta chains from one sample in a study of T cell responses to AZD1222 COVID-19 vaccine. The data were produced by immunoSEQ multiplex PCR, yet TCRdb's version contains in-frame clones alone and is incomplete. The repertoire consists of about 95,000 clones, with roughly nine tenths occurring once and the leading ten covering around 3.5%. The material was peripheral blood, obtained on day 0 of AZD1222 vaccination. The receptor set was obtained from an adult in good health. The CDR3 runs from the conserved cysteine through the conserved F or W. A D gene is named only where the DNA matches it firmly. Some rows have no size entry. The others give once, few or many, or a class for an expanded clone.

CDR3 DNA: TGTGCCACTTCGGGGGGAGTTTCCTACGAGCAGTACTTC
CDR3 protein: CATSGGVSYEQYF
clone size: NA
D gene: TRBD2
V gene: TRBV19
J gene: TRBJ2-7

CDR3 DNA: TGCAGCGTTGATGGTACAGGCGCTTTCTTT
CDR3 protein: CSVDGTGAFF
clone size: NA
D gene: NA
V gene: TRBV29-1
J gene: TRBJ1-1

CDR3 DNA: TGTGCCAGCAGCCCTCGCGGGGGGGCAGGCACAGATACGCAGTATTTT
CDR3 protein: CASSPRGGAGTDTQYF
clone size: NA
D gene: TRBD2
V gene: TRBV5-6
J gene: TRBJ2-3

CDR3 DNA: TGTGCCAGCAGCTTGACGATCTCCGAGCAGTACTTC
CDR3 protein: CASSLTISEQYF
clone size: few
D gene: NA
V gene: TRBV7-9
J gene: TRBJ2-7

CDR3 DNA: TGCGCCAGCAGCCGGACCGGGGAGCCCCAGCATTTT
CDR3 protein: CASSRTGEPQHF
clone size: NA
D gene: NA
V gene: TRBV5-1
J gene: TRBJ1-5

CDR3 DNA: TGTGCCAGCAGTTTACCCCAACCACCCCTCCACTTT
CDR3 protein: CASSLPQPPLHF
clone size: NA
D gene: NA
V gene: TRBV28
J gene: TRBJ1-6

CDR3 DNA: TGTGCCAGCAGACCGGACACGAATCAGCCCCAGCATTTT
CDR3 protein: CASRPDTNQPQHF
clone size: NA
D gene: NA
V gene: TRBV5-5
J gene: TRBJ1-5

CDR3 DNA: TGTGCCAGTAGTTACCGGGACACGGACTATGGCTACACCTTC
CDR3 protein: CASSYRDTDYGYTF
clone size: NA
D gene: NA
V gene: TRBV19
J gene: TRBJ1-2

CDR3 DNA: TGTGCCAGCAGCTCTGGACAGGGGCCCACTGAAGCTTTCTTT
CDR3 protein: CASSSGQGPTEAFF
clone size: NA
D gene: TRBD1
V gene: TRBV7-9
J gene: TRBJ1-1

CDR3 DNA: TGTGCCAGCACCCGAAGTAATTGGGGAAATGGCTACACCTTC
CDR3 protein: CASTRSNWGNGYTF
clone size: NA
D gene: NA
V gene: TRBV6-5
J gene: TRBJ1-2

CDR3 DNA: TGTGCCAGCAATTGGGAGAACACCGGGGAGCTGTTTTTT
CDR3 protein: CASNWENTGELFF
clone size: NA
D gene: NA
V gene: TRBV12-3/TRBV12-4
J gene: TRBJ2-2

CDR3 DNA: TGTGCCAGCAGTTTGGGGCTAGCGGGCTCCTACTACGAGCAGTACTTC
CDR3 protein: CASSLGLAGSYYEQYF
clone size: NA
D gene: TRBD2
V gene: TRBV2
J gene: TRBJ2-7

CDR3 DNA: TGTGCCAGCAGCTTGGGGACAGGGTTTGGAAACACCATATATTTT
CDR3 protein: CASSLGTGFGNTIYF
clone size: NA
D gene: TRBD1
V gene: TRBV5-6
J gene: TRBJ1-3

CDR3 DNA: TGTGCCTGGAGTCGACAGAGGGGCAATGAGCAGTTCTTC
CDR3 protein: CAWSRQRGNEQFF
clone size: once
D gene: NA
V gene: TRBV30
J gene: TRBJ2-1

CDR3 DNA: TGCGCCAGCAGTGAGTCCGGGAATCAGCCCCAGCATTTT
CDR3 protein: CASSESGNQPQHF
clone size: NA
D gene: NA
V gene: TRBV10-1
J gene: TRBJ1-5

CDR3 DNA: TGCGCCAGCAGCCCGGGACTAGGGTATACCGGGGAGCTGTTTTTT
CDR3 protein: CASSPGLGYTGELFF
clone size: NA
D gene: TRBD2
V gene: TRBV10-2
J gene: TRBJ2-2

CDR3 DNA: TGTGCCAGCAGATACGGGACAGGGAAATCGGGACAGCCCCAGCATTTT
CDR3 protein: CASRYGTGKSGQPQHF
clone size: NA
D gene: TRBD1
V gene: TRBV6-2/TRBV6-3
J gene: TRBJ1-5

CDR3 DNA: TGTGCCAGCAGCTTAGTTGGCAGGGAGGGGACCCAGTACTTC
CDR3 protein: CASSLVGREGTQYF
clone size: NA
D gene: TRBD2
V gene: TRBV7-2
J gene: TRBJ2-5

CDR3 DNA: TGTGCCAGCAGGGAACGCAATTCACCCCTCCACTTT
CDR3 protein: CASRERNSPLHF
clone size: NA
D gene: NA
V gene: TRBV2
J gene: TRBJ1-6

CDR3 DNA: TGTGCCAGCCTCCAGCCCGGGACAGGGGGTGGCTACACCTTC
CDR3 protein: CASLQPGTGGGYTF
clone size: NA
D gene: TRBD1
V gene: TRBV7-3
J gene: TRBJ1-2